This T cell receptor beta chain was found in a study of technical replicates of blood from several donors. Some clones are missing from TCRdb's copy, which holds only in-frame ones; the method was immunoSEQ multiplex PCR. The table has tens of thousands of clones, just under 97% seen once; the top ten hold more than 0.2%. A few counts support this clone. CDR3 length: 19 amino acids. Per germline, CDR1 LGHNA and CDR2 YNFKEQ. The ends were cut back, 0 bases at V and 4 bases at J, with 21 bases in the middle. Material: T cells isolated from PBMCs. V is TRBV4-2 and J is TRBJ2-2; a possible D gene is TRBD2 (5 bases). The receptor comes from a human donor in good health. The CDR3 bases are TGTGCCAGCAGCCAAGAGGAGGAGCGGTTCCACTCCAGCACCGGGGAGCTGTTTTTT. This codes for CASSQEEERFHSSTGELFF.